Detailed here is one TCR beta chain. Authors' processing steps: Reference gene primer amplification gave estimated nucleated cell counts. Using immunoSEQ multiplex PCR, the repertoire was profiled, and TCRdb retains in-frame clones only, with some absent. The DNA was the basis for D and trimming; V, J and clone size are from that table. The data hold over 100,000 clones, with roughly 84% observed a single time. The V gene end was trimmed by 4 bases and the J gene end by 3 bases; junction bases not matched to a gene: 6. The CDR3 length is 14 residues. CDR1 and CDR2 from the germline V gene are SEHNR and FQNEAQ (reference sequence). This sample stems from a study of blood T cell repertoires in COVID-19. About the study: Donors in the United States, Italy and Spain gave samples during acute or convalescent COVID-19. Sources were T cells, B-cell-depleted T cells, or PBMCs; the material itself was cDNA or gDNA.

Input material: peripheral blood. The receptor comes from a middle-aged man with acute or convalescent COVID-19. The V call is TRBV7-9, the J call TRBJ2-7; 7 bases match TRBD1. DNA for the CDR3: TGTGCCAGCAGCTCTGACAGGGCTGACTACGAGCAGTACTTC. As protein: CASSSDRADYEQYF.